These T cell receptor beta chains were read from a single sample in a study of T cell responses to AZD1222 COVID-19 vaccine. Assay used: immunoSEQ multiplex PCR; TCRdb lists only in-frame clones, some missing. The sample shows 90,000 to 120,000 clones, around 92% of them seen only once. This specimen consisted of peripheral blood, obtained 28 days after the second AZD1222 dose. The receptors were sampled from an adult who received the AZD1222 COVID-19 vaccine. Both conserved end residues are part of each CDR3. D genes are given only for firm matches. Not every row has a clone size; where given, it reads once, few, many or a size class.

.,TRBJ1-1,TRBV19,.,CASSIGVNTEAFF,TGTGCCAGTAGTATAGGGGTGAACACTGAAGCTTTCTTT
.,TRBJ2-6,TRBV19,.,CASTNSGANVLTF,TGTGCCAGTACGAACTCTGGGGCCAACGTCCTGACTTTC
TRBD2,TRBJ2-3,TRBV3-1/TRBV3-2,.,CASSPQQRASGVRTDTQYF,TGTGCCAGCAGCCCCCAACAGAGGGCTAGCGGGGTACGCACAGATACGCAGTATTTT
.,TRBJ2-3,TRBV29-1,once,CSTKTGDTQYF,TGCAGCACCAAAACGGGAGATACGCAGTATTTT
.,TRBJ2-7,TRBV4-1,.,CASSQGPFLSYEQYF,TGCGCCAGCAGCCAGGGACCGTTTCTGTCCTACGAGCAGTACTTC
.,TRBJ1-5,TRBV6-5,.,CASRGGFGQPQHF,TGTGCCAGCCGAGGCGGCTTCGGACAGCCCCAGCATTTT
.,TRBJ2-2,TRBV5-1,.,CASSSAVGEQLFF,TGCGCCAGCAGCTCTGCCGTCGGGGAACAGCTGTTTTTT
.,TRBJ2-3,TRBV5-4,.,CASSETEDTQYF,TGTGCCAGCAGCGAGACAGAAGATACGCAGTATTTT
.,TRBJ2-7,TRBV30,.,CAWKRDRPYEQYF,TGTGCCTGGAAGCGGGACAGGCCCTACGAGCAGTACTTC
.,TRBJ2-3,TRBV11-3,.,CASSLGGGGRTDTQYF,TGTGCCAGCAGCTTAGGAGGAGGGGGCCGCACAGATACGCAGTATTTT